The clone carrying this T cell receptor beta chain was observed a single time. An end of the junction differs from the germline gene, which may be a read error. RNA was extracted from bulk tissue without any cell sorting. TCRbeta libraries were built with three rounds of nested PCR, modified from ARM-PCR. TCRdb analysed the multiplex PCR reads with MiXCR anew, one entry per CDR3 protein. Counted here are 120,000 or so distinct CDR3 sequences, over 75% occurring once; the ten biggest clones make up around 21%. This specimen belongs to a study of tumor and adjacent non-tumor tissue in lung cancer. The CDR3 totals 15 residues. Germline V CDR1 and CDR2: PRHDT, FYEKMQ (reference sequence).

Source material: lung tumor tissue. V is TRBV13 and J is TRBJ2-3; perhaps TRBD2 as D (5 bases). This receptor was obtained from a man aged 65 to 85 with non-small cell lung cancer. The CDR3 is CTSSQSGAVADTQYF. CDR3 DNA sequence: TGTACCAGCAGCCAAAGCGGAGCGGTAGCAGATACCCAGTATTTT.